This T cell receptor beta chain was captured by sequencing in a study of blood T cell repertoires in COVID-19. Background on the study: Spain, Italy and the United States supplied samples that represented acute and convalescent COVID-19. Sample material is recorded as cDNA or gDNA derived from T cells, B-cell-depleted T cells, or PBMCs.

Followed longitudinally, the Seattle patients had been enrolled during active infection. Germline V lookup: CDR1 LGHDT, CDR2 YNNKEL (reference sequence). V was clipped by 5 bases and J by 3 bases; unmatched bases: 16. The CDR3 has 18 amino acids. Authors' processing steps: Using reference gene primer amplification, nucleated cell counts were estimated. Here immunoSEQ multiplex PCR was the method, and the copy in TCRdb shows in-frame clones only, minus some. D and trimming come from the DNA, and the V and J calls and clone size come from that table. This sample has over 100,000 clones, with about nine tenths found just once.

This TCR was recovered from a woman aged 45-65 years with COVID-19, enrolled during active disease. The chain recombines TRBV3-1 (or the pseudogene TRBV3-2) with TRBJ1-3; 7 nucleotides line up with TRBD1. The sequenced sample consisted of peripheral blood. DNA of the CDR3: TGTGCCAGCAGCGCCCGGGACAGCCGCTCCCCTCGTGGAAACACCATATATTTT. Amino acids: CASSARDSRSPRGNTIYF.